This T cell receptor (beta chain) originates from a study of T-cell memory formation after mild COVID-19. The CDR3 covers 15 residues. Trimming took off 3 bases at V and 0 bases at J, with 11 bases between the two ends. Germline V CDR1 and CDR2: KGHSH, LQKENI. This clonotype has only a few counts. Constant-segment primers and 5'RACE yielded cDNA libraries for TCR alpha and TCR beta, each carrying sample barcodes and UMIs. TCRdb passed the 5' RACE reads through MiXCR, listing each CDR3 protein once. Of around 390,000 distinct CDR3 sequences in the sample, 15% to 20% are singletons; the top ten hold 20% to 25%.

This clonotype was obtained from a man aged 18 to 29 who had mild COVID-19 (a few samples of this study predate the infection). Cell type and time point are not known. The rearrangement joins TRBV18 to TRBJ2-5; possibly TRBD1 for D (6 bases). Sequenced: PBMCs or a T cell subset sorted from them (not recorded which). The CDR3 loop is CASSPGTTYQETQYF. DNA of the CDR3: TGTGCCAGCTCACCTGGGACAACTTACCAAGAGACCCAGTACTTC. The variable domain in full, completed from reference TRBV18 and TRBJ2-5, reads NAGVMQNPRHLVRRRGQEARLRCSPMKGHSHVYWYRQLPEEGLKFMVYLQKENIIDESGMPKERFSAEFPKEGPSILRIQQVVRGDSAAYFCASSPGTTYQETQYFGPGTRLLVL.